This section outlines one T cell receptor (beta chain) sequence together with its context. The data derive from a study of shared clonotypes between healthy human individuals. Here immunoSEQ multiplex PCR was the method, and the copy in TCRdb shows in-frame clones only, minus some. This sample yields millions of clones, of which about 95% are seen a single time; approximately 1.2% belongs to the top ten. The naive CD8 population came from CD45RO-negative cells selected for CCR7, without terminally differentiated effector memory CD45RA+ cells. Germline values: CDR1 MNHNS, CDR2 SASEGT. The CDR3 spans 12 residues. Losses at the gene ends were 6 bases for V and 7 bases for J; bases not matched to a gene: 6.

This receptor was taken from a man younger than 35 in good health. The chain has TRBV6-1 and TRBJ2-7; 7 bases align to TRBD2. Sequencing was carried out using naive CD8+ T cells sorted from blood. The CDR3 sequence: CASRGGLREQYF. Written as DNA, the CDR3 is TGTGCCAGCAGGGGGGGACTAAGGGAGCAGTACTTC.